The 17 T cell receptor beta chains given below trace back to one sample, sequenced in a study of cytotoxic CD8 clonotypes in ibrutinib-treated CLL (dated by TCRdb to about 2021). Library prep was done by the immunoSEQ multiplex PCR assay. The immuneACCESS repertoire file appears here via TCRdb, limited to in-frame rearrangements. These files lack a portion of the clones; in checked studies, under half of the deficit traces to unresolved V genes, and the cause of the others is not known. This sample lists hundreds of thousands of clones; under 80% were detected once. Approximately 15% of the sample is taken by the ten largest. In light of the paper, this sample's time point label describes: less than 30 months on ibrutinib. This specimen consisted of PBMCs, obtained after 24 months of ibrutinib treatment. The receptors were sampled from a human donor with chronic lymphocytic leukemia.

Only a few counts were recorded for this clone. This sequence joins TRBV5-1 and TRBJ2-7, with 9 bases aligning to TRBD1. With 0 bases clipped from V and 1 base from J, the junction kept 2 bases outside the gene matches. Per germline, CDR1 SGHRS and CDR2 YFSETQ. This CDR3 is 15 amino acids long. The CDR3 DNA reads TGCGCCAGCAGCTTGGGGACAGGGGCGTCCTACGAGCAGTACTTC. This translates into CASSLGTGASYEQYF.

The V gene is TRBV6-5, the J gene TRBJ1-5; weak D call: TRBD1 (6 bases). The germline V gene has CDR1 MNHEY and CDR2 SVGAGI. The CDR3 has 15 amino acids. V dropped 0 bases and J dropped 4 bases, with 10 bases sitting between them. In nucleotides, the CDR3 is TGTGCCAGCAGTTACTCGGGGACACAGAATCAGCCCCAGCATTTT. Its protein product is CASSYSGTQNQPQHF.

J is TRBJ1-2 and V is TRBV6-5; no clear D gene. Germline lookup yields CDR1 MNHEY and CDR2 SVGAGI. The V gene lost 2 bases and the J gene lost 3 bases, with 13 bases spanning the gap. This CDR3 contains 15 residues. The CDR3 DNA reads TGTGCCAGCAGTTACGCAATAAGTGGGGACTATGGCTACACCTTC. Protein: CASSYAISGDYGYTF.

Concerning this clone: The germline gene is not matched at one end of the junction; a read error may be the cause. This rearrangement joins TRBV18 to TRBJ1-4; D ambiguous. CDR1 KGHSH and CDR2 LQKENI come from the germline V gene. The CDR3 extends over 15 amino acids. The CDR3 here is CASSPSITTNEKLSF. The CDR3 nucleotides are TGTGCCAGCTCACCCTCCATTACAACTAATGAAAAACTGTCTTTT.

V gene TRBV5-1 combines with J gene TRBJ2-1; 10 bases are a match to TRBD2. The germline V gene has CDR1 SGHRS and CDR2 YFSETQ. This CDR3 is 17 amino acids long. V lost 6 bases and J lost 1; bases outside the gene matches: 10. The chain's CDR3 is CASTRTSGTGSYNEQFF. DNA of the CDR3: TGCGCCAGCACTAGGACTAGCGGTACGGGTTCCTACAATGAGCAGTTCTTC.

The V and J genes are TRBV9 and TRBJ2-1, with TRBD1 identical over 11 bases. Germline CDR1 and CDR2: SGDLS and YYNGEE. The V and J ends lost 4 bases and 8 bases, in that order; junction bases with no gene match: 8. This CDR3 region has 15 residues. CDR3 sequence (DNA): TGTGCCAGCAGCATCAGGACAGGGGGCATAGATGAGCAGTTCTTC. As protein: CASSIRTGGIDEQFF.

The chain is built from TRBV5-1 and TRBJ2-3; no firm D call. The germline V and J ends were trimmed by 5 bases and 7 bases, with 20 bases remaining between them. Germline assignment: CDR1 SGHRS and CDR2 YFSETQ. The CDR3 is 15 amino acids. Written as DNA, the CDR3 is TGCGCCAGCAGGGCCGGGTCCCCGTCGGCAAATACGCAGTATTTT. Its translation is CASRAGSPSANTQYF.

V and J are TRBV6-5 and TRBJ2-6; D gene uncertain. Germline V CDR1 and CDR2: MNHEY, SVGAGI. V lost 6 bases and J lost 0, with 6 bases in between. This CDR3 is built from 14 residues. The chain's CDR3 is CASRKSSGANVLTF. Here the CDR3 DNA reads TGTGCCAGCAGAAAGAGCTCTGGGGCCAACGTCCTGACTTTC.

The chain joins TRBV11-3 to TRBJ2-1; D remains ambiguous. This CDR3 spans 14 amino acids. V lost 0 bases to trimming and J lost 7 bases, with 10 bases between them. Germline V gene sequence: CDR1 SGHNT, CDR2 YENEEA. The CDR3 spells CASSLDQRKNEQFF. For the CDR3, the DNA is TGTGCCAGCAGCTTAGACCAGCGTAAAAATGAGCAGTTCTTC.

CDR3 nucleotides: TGTGCCTGGAGTAAGTTGTGGGACAGGGGGCGTCCTGGAAACACCATATATTTT. Encoded protein: CAWSKLWDRGRPGNTIYF. The rearrangement links TRBV30 to TRBJ1-3; TRBD1 matches 12 bases. V gave up 2 bases and J gave up 2 bases; unmatched junction bases: 10. CDR3 length equals 18 residues. Germline-derived CDR1 and CDR2 are GTSNPN and SVGIG (reference sequence).

The V and J genes are TRBV6-6 and TRBJ1-5; D is possibly TRBD1 (5 bases). V lost 6 bases and J lost 7, with 16 bases in between. Germline CDR1 and CDR2: MNHNY and SVGAGI (reference sequence). CDR3 size: 14 residues. The CDR3 here is CASSLQGDGQPQHF. The DNA for the CDR3 is TGTGCCAGCAGCCTCCAGGGAGACGGGCAGCCCCAGCATTTT.

The chain employs TRBV27 and TRBJ1-1; TRBD1 agrees at 9 bases. V was pared by 6 bases and J by 4 bases, with 6 bases of the junction left unmatched. Germline V gene data show CDR1 as MNHEY and CDR2 as SMNVEV (reference sequence). This CDR3 region has 14 residues. The CDR3 loop reads CASSLGTGITEAFF. In nucleotides, the CDR3 is TGTGCCAGCAGCTTAGGGACAGGGATCACTGAAGCTTTCTTT.

This chain links TRBV6-6 with TRBJ2-5, with 11 bases aligning to TRBD2. Trimming at V came to 6 bases and at J to 2 bases, leaving 2 bases not matched to a gene. The germline V gene has CDR1 MNHNY and CDR2 SVGAGI (reference sequence). The CDR3 loop spans 14 amino acids. The CDR3, as DNA: TGTGCCAGCAGAGGGACTAGCGGTCAAGAGACCCAGTACTTC. This sequence encodes CASRGTSGQETQYF.

This clone was counted once. The chain recombines TRBV27 with TRBJ2-7; perhaps TRBD1 as D (6 bases). Germline-derived CDR1 and CDR2 are MNHEY and SMNVEV (reference sequence). This CDR3 comprises 15 residues. V was pared by 9 bases and J by 2 bases, with 20 bases between. CDR3 nucleotides: TGTGCCAGTTCCAACCCCGGGACACACACCTACGAGCAGTACTTC. This sequence encodes CASSNPGTHTYEQYF.

This clone was picked up one time. The CDR3 reads CASLSSYEQYF. The CDR3 DNA sequence: TGTGCCAGCTTGTCCTCCTACGAGCAGTACTTC. V and J are TRBV6-6 and TRBJ2-7; no definite D call. The CDR3 spans 11 residues. The germline V gene has CDR1 MNHNY and CDR2 SVGAGI (reference sequence). V lost 8 bases, J lost 0 bases, and 5 bases lay in between.

This chain uses TRBV28 with TRBJ2-7; the match to TRBD2 covers 9 bases. The ends lost 6 bases at V and 7 bases at J; junction bases unmatched: 7. The CDR3 is 13 residues long. The V gene's germline CDR1 is MDHEN and CDR2 SYDVKM. The CDR3 is CASSLGLAWEQYF. DNA of the CDR3: TGTGCCAGCAGCCTGGGACTAGCATGGGAGCAGTACTTC.

The rearrangement links TRBV28 to TRBJ2-3; TRBD1 aligns across 8 bases. Germline assignment: CDR1 MDHEN and CDR2 SYDVKM. Unmatched junction bases numbered 12, after V lost 6 bases and J lost 13 bases. The CDR3 covers 13 residues. The DNA for the CDR3 is TGTGCCAGCAGCCAAGCCCCAGGGGGCGGAGAGTATTTT. Translated: CASSQAPGGGEYF.